The 27 T cell receptor beta chains below all came from one sample that was sequenced in a study of graft-versus-host responses after intestinal transplantation. Repertoires were generated with immunoSEQ multiplex PCR, while TCRdb's copy carries only in-frame clones and drops some. Among some 55,000 clones listed, roughly nine tenths were seen once. The specimen was PBMCs, collected about 93 weeks after intestinal transplant. The receptors originated from a human patient who received an intestinal transplant, so some T cells may come from the graft donor.

The chain links TRBV5-1 to TRBJ2-2; D is uncertain. The CDR3 totals 14 residues. Germline CDR1 and CDR2: SGHRS and YFSETQ. Deletions cut 2 bases from V and 0 bases from J, with 5 bases between. The CDR3 reads CASSLPANTGELFF. CDR3 bases: TGCGCCAGCAGCTTACCTGCGAACACCGGGGAGCTGTTTTTT.

CDR3 DNA: TGCGCCAGCAGCTTGTCCGCCCGGGGTTACAATGAGCAGTTCTTC. This translates into CASSLSARGYNEQFF. The rearrangement links TRBV5-1 to TRBJ2-1; a possible D gene is TRBD2 (5 bases). The length of the CDR3 is 15 residues. Germline CDR1 reads SGHRS; CDR2 reads YFSETQ. The V gene lost 1 base and the J gene lost 4 bases, with 12 bases spanning the gap.

The chain is built from TRBV10-3 and TRBJ2-3, with D perhaps TRBD1 (6 bases). The germline CDR1 and CDR2 sequences are ENHRY and SYGVKD. The length of the CDR3 is 13 residues. V lost 11 bases and J 0 bases, leaving 12 bases between the germline ends. The CDR3 region has the DNA TGTGCCTCTTTGGGGGCTAGCACAGATACGCAGTATTTT. This sequence encodes CASLGASTDTQYF.

Comment on this clone: Other DNA sequences of this sample code for an identical CDR3. The chain is built from TRBV5-1 and TRBJ2-3; 8 bases agree with TRBD2. After removal of 2 bases from V and 4 bases from J, the junction contained 3 bases not matched to a gene. Germline-derived CDR1 and CDR2 are SGHRS and YFSETQ. The CDR3 extends over 14 amino acids. CDR3 sequence reads: CASSLGRGADTQYF. CDR3 coding DNA: TGCGCCAGCAGCTTAGGGCGGGGGGCAGATACGCAGTATTTT.

The chain links TRBV7-9 to TRBJ2-7; D gene unclear. Looked up from germline, CDR1 is SEHNR and CDR2 is FQNEAQ (reference sequence). Between the trimmed V and J ends, which lost 1 base and 4 bases, there was a span of 5 bases. CDR3 length: 12 amino acids. The CDR3: CASSLVRYEQYF. Written as DNA, the CDR3 is TGTGCCAGCAGCTTAGTCCGTTACGAGCAGTACTTC.

The chain is built from TRBV6-1 and TRBJ2-7; TRBD1 might be the D (5 bases). The germline CDR1 and CDR2 sequences are MNHNS and SASEGT. This CDR3 contains 14 residues. The germline V and J ends were trimmed by 5 bases and 0 bases, with 11 bases remaining between them. Written as DNA, the CDR3 is TGTGCCAGCAGTATGGGGCAGGTCTCCTACGAGCAGTACTTC. Translated: CASSMGQVSYEQYF.

This chain joins TRBV14 and TRBJ1-2; D is uncertain. Deletions cut 3 bases from V and 0 bases from J, with 17 bases between. The CDR3 has 17 amino acids. Per germline, CDR1 SGHDN and CDR2 FVKESK. The CDR3 DNA reads as TGTGCCAGCAGCCACGTTGCGACTGGAAGAGCTAACTATGGCTACACCTTC. It yields the protein CASSHVATGRANYGYTF.

This chain links TRBV4-1 with TRBJ1-1; tentative D call: TRBD1 (5 bases). V lost 4 bases and J lost 4, with 16 bases in between. The CDR3 covers 15 residues. The germline V gene encodes CDR1 MGHRA and CDR2 YSYEKL. The CDR3 region has the DNA TGCGCCAGCAGCCCGGCTGGGGGTCAGGTCACTGAAGCTTTCTTT. This encodes CASSPAGGQVTEAFF.

The CDR3 sequence is CASRKQGVEQPQHF. The CDR3 DNA sequence: TGTGCCAGCAGGAAACAGGGGGTCGAGCAGCCCCAGCATTTT. This sequence joins TRBV2 and TRBJ1-5, with 8 bases lining up with TRBD1. This CDR3 spans 14 amino acids. The J segment lost 7 bases and the V segment lost 6 bases, leaving 8 bases of the junction unmatched. The germline gives CDR1 SNHLY, CDR2 FYNNEI.

The chain recombines TRBV23-1 with TRBJ2-1; the match to TRBD2 covers 8 bases. TRBV23-1 is classed as an ORF, of uncertain function. Unmatched junction bases numbered 15, after V lost 4 bases and J lost 7 bases. This CDR3 is 17 amino acids long. This CDR3 reads CASSPHCAGGVPNEQFF. In DNA, the CDR3 is TGCGCCAGCAGTCCTCACTGTGCGGGGGGAGTCCCTAATGAGCAGTTCTTC.

The rearrangement links TRBV29-1 to TRBJ1-1; no reliable D call. Trimming removed 6 bases from V and 3 bases from J, with 8 bases in between. This CDR3 region has 11 residues. Germline lookup yields CDR1 SQVTM and CDR2 ANQGSEA. This chain's CDR3 is CSVTSDTEAFF. The CDR3 nucleotides are TGCAGCGTGACAAGCGACACTGAAGCTTTCTTT.

The CDR3 sequence is CASTNLDKGATQYF. CDR3 in DNA: TGCGCCAGCACGAATCTTGATAAGGGGGCTACGCAGTATTTT. The V and J genes are TRBV5-1 and TRBJ2-3; 7 bases map to TRBD1. V was clipped by 6 bases and J by 8 bases; unmatched bases: 12. The CDR3 totals 14 residues. The germline V gene encodes CDR1 SGHRS and CDR2 YFSETQ.

This clone was recorded only once. This chain connects TRBV6-5 to TRBJ2-3; D possibly uses TRBD1 or TRBD2 (5 bases each). Germline V gene sequence: CDR1 MNHEY, CDR2 SVGAGI. This CDR3 contains 15 residues. V gave up 0 bases and J gave up 6 bases, with 13 bases separating them. Here the CDR3 reads CASSYSGTAADTQYF. CDR3 DNA: TGTGCCAGCAGTTACTCGGGGACGGCTGCGGATACGCAGTATTTT.

The rearrangement joins TRBV5-8 to TRBJ2-4; D remains ambiguous. Germline assignment: CDR1 SGHTS and CDR2 YDEGEE. V lost 4 bases, J lost 0 bases, and 14 bases lay in between. CDR3 length: 16 residues. The CDR3 protein is CASSPTQETAKNIQYF. In DNA, the CDR3 is TGTGCCAGCAGCCCCACCCAGGAGACAGCCAAAAACATTCAGTACTTC.

This chain links TRBV6-6 with TRBJ2-3; 9 bases align to TRBD1. The germline CDR1 and CDR2 sequences are MNHNY and SVGAGI (reference sequence). The junction had 5 bases not matched to a gene; V was cut back by 1 base and J by 3 bases. CDR3 length: 16 amino acids. CDR3 amino acids: CASSYYGTGRTDTQYF. DNA of the CDR3: TGTGCCAGCAGTTACTACGGGACAGGGAGGACAGATACGCAGTATTTT.

This clone occurred once. The J gene is TRBJ1-2, the V gene TRBV11-2, with D unclear. The CDR3 length is 13 residues. Per the germline V gene, CDR1 is SGHAT and CDR2 is FQNNGV. Trimming stripped 0 bases from V and 4 bases from J, with 6 bases between. CDR3 nucleotides: TGTGCCAGCAGCTTAGACCAGGCCTATGGCTACACCTTC. Its protein product is CASSLDQAYGYTF.

The J gene is TRBJ1-2, the V gene TRBV5-6, with 10 bases aligning to TRBD1. The ends lost 3 bases at V and 12 bases at J; junction bases unmatched: 2. This CDR3 spans 11 amino acids. Germline CDR1 reads SGHDT; CDR2 reads YYEEEE. The CDR3 sequence: CASSSGQGNTF. As DNA, the CDR3 is TGTGCCAGCAGCTCGGGACAGGGGAACACCTTC.

J is TRBJ2-3 and V is TRBV4-1, with 9 nucleotides matching TRBD2. The germline V gene has CDR1 MGHRA and CDR2 YSYEKL. The junction had 17 bases not matched to a gene; V was cut back by 5 bases and J by 8 bases. The CDR3 length is 17 residues. Written as DNA, the CDR3 is TGCGCCAGCAGCAGCGTTGAGGGCGGGGGGGCCGGCGGTACGCAGTATTTT. It yields the protein CASSSVEGGGAGGTQYF.

V gene TRBV11-2 combines with J gene TRBJ1-2; possibly TRBD1 for D (5 bases). Germline V CDR1 and CDR2: SGHAT, FQNNGV. The CDR3 has 15 amino acids. V lost 0 bases and J 4 bases, leaving 12 bases between the germline ends. Written as DNA, the CDR3 is TGTGCCAGCAGCTTAGAAACCGGGGCTTTCTATGGCTACACCTTC. Translated, it gives CASSLETGAFYGYTF.

The genes are TRBV7-8 and TRBJ2-5; TRBD1 agrees at 9 bases. The assigned J gene may be wrong: the sequence end matches TRBJ2-7 better. The CDR3 covers 13 residues. Germline values: CDR1 SGHVS, CDR2 FQNEAQ. DNA of the CDR3: TGTGCCAGCACCCCCTGGACAGGGGACGAGCAGTACTTC. Translated: CASTPWTGDEQYF.

V is TRBV6-1 and J is TRBJ2-7, with 8 bases aligning to TRBD1. CDR3 length: 14 residues. The V gene end was trimmed by 6 bases and the J gene end by 2 bases; junction bases not matched to a gene: 6. Germline V gene lookup returns CDR1 MNHNS and CDR2 SASEGT. The CDR3 nucleotides read TGTGCCAGCAGCGTAGGACAGGGAGCCTACGAGCAGTACTTC. Translated: CASSVGQGAYEQYF.

J is TRBJ2-3 and V is TRBV29-1; tentative D call: TRBD2 (7 bases). The CDR3 spans 15 residues. The ends were cut back, 3 bases at V and 3 bases at J, with 16 bases in the middle. Germline V lookup: CDR1 SQVTM, CDR2 ANQGSEA. CDR3 DNA sequence: TGCAGCGTTGAGGGGGGGGCGCGGTTAACAGATACGCAGTATTTT. It translates to CSVEGGARLTDTQYF.

The chain uses TRBV6-6 and TRBJ1-2, with 7 nucleotides matching TRBD1. CDR3 length equals 15 residues. V trimming: 6 bases; J trimming: 8 bases; junction bases outside the gene matches: 15. Germline CDR1 MNHNY, CDR2 SVGAGI (reference sequence). This CDR3 reads CASSINGQAGGGYTF. The CDR3 DNA is TGTGCCAGCAGCATCAACGGACAGGCAGGAGGAGGCTACACCTTC.

V is TRBV6-5 and J is TRBJ1-1; D gene uncertain. Germline V gene lookup returns CDR1 MNHEY and CDR2 SVGAGI. There are 16 residues in the CDR3. The V end was cut by 1 base, the J end by 0 bases, with 12 bases between. Written as DNA, the CDR3 is TGTGCCAGCAGTTACTTGTCAAAAGGGATGAACACTGAAGCTTTCTTT. Its translation is CASSYLSKGMNTEAFF.

This clone was observed once. The genes are TRBV11-3 and TRBJ1-2; D perhaps matches TRBD1 (6 bases). Germline V lookup: CDR1 SGHNT, CDR2 YENEEA. The CDR3 spans 12 residues. V lost 3 bases, J lost 6 bases, and 8 bases lay in between. This CDR3 is CASSFNRDGYTF. The CDR3 DNA reads as TGTGCCAGCAGCTTCAACAGGGATGGCTACACCTTC.

CDR3: CASSYTLQEGEQYF. The CDR3 DNA reads TGTGCCAGCAGTTACACCCTACAGGAGGGGGAGCAGTACTTC. The chain links TRBV6-6 to TRBJ2-7, with D possibly being TRBD2 (6 bases). The germline CDR1 and CDR2 sequences are MNHNY and SVGAGI (reference sequence). The ends were cut back, 2 bases at V and 7 bases at J, with 15 bases in the middle. This CDR3 comprises 14 residues.

CDR3 in amino acids: CASSFPKGGQETQYF. The CDR3 DNA reads as TGTGCCAGCAGCTTTCCGAAGGGCGGGCAAGAGACCCAGTACTTC. The chain recombines TRBV7-9 with TRBJ2-5, with D perhaps matching TRBD2 (5 bases). The CDR3 has 15 amino acids. The germline V and J ends were trimmed by 3 bases and 2 bases, with 13 bases remaining between them. CDR1 and CDR2 (germline): SEHNR, FQNEAQ (reference sequence).